This is a list of T cell receptor beta chains from one sample in a study of vaccination effects on CD4 cells after COVID-19. Their specific antigens are unknown. The data were produced by immunoSEQ multiplex PCR, yet TCRdb's version contains in-frame clones alone and is incomplete. The sample shows 50,000 to 75,000 clones, around 81% of them seen only once. The input for sequencing was CD4+ T cells from PBMCs cultured with HCoV-229E spike peptides, taken before COVID-19 vaccination. The source is a human donor who received a COVID-19 vaccine. Each CDR3 is given without its conserved first and last residue.

>TRBJ2-6|TRBV7-6
ASSLKAGANVLT
>TRBJ2-1|TRBV27
ASSLPLAGVNEQF
>TRBJ2-5|TRBV7-3
ASSLIGGEETQY
>TRBJ2-2|TRBV4-1
ASSLRATNTGELF
>TRBJ2-3|TRBV12-3/TRBV12-4
ASRLTTDTQY
>TRBJ1-4|TRBV5-4
ASSDGQDGGEKLF
>TRBJ2-6|TRBV19
ASSDFGQGMAGANVLT
>TRBJ1-1|TRBV18
ASSDRTEAF
>TRBJ1-2|TRBV6-5
ASSYSRPGTVYGYT
>TRBJ2-5|TRBV24-1
ATSDAGTSGSHLRETQY
>TRBJ2-1|TRBV7-9
ASLMGPNPEQF
>TRBJ2-5|TRBV5-1
ASSLAQSGGARETQY
>TRBJ1-6|TRBV2
ASSIQAGRSPLH
>TRBJ1-1|TRBV30
AWRGAGLTEAF
>TRBJ2-1|TRBV9
ASSAGDGGSSSYNEQF
>TRBJ2-1|TRBV6-2/TRBV6-3
ASSYGEVSYNEQF
>TRBJ1-2|TRBV6-6
ASSSLKAGGNYGYT
>TRBJ2-3|TRBV12-5
ASGLVLAGITDTQY
>TRBJ1-4|TRBV4-2
ASSQDGQGNEKLF
>TRBJ2-4|TRBV5-1
ASSPEGASGRFIAKNIQY
>TRBJ1-2|TRBV4-1
ASSQGDRGVGYT
>TRBJ1-2|TRBV6-6
ASSSETRSRGYT
>TRBJ1-4|TRBV18
ASSPNPEGGGTNEKLF
>TRBJ2-3|TRBV7-3
ASNNGVVLNTQY
>TRBJ1-5|TRBV20-1
SASKPGRQPQH
>TRBJ1-3|TRBV6-1
ASSENRPGAGNTIY
>TRBJ1-5|TRBV7-2
ASSWDVPSNQPQH
>TRBJ2-5|TRBV5-1
ASSLWGGEQETQY
>TRBJ2-5|TRBV15
ATSTLGTQETQY
>TRBJ1-2|TRBV6-5
ASSRQGSNYGYT
>TRBJ2-6|TRBV7-2
ASSSPNSGANVLT
>TRBJ2-5|TRBV5-1
ASSLVHSGGPQETQY
>TRBJ2-2|TRBV5-1
ASSLATSGSTGELF
>TRBJ1-1|TRBV5-6
ASSFVDMNTEAF
>TRBJ1-2|TRBV6-6
ASSYQGGKGYT
>TRBJ1-3|TRBV2
ASRLHDLSSGNTIY
>TRBJ2-1|TRBV5-1
ASSTLTANYNEQF
>TRBJ1-2|TRBV5-1
ASSLDRPTGLNYGYT
>TRBJ1-2|TRBV27
ASSSAGNDYGYT
>TRBJ1-5|TRBV12-3/TRBV12-4
ASSLGSNQPQH